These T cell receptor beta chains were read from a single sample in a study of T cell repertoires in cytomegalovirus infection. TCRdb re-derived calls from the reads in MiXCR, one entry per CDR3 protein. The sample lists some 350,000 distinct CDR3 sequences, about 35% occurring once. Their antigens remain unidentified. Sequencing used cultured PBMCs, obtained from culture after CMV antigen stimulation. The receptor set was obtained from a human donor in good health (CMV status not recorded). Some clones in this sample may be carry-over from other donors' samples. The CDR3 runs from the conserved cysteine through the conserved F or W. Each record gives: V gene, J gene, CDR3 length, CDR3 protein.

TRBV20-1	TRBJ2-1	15	CSASIRDRAYNEQFF
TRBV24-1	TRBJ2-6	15	CATSDPGTGANVLTF
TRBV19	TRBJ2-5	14	CASSPGTSAETQYF
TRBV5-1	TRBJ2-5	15	CASSRSGTDQETQYF
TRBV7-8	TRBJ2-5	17	CASSFGPLREAAGTQYF
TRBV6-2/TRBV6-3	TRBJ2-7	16	CASRRTSGSVNYEQYF
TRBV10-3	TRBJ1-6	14	CAISENRNNSPLHF
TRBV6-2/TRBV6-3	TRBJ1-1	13	CASSYRGNTEAFF
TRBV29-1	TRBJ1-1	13	CSVYRGENTEAFF
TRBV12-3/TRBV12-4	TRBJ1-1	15	CASSFGQAPNTEAFF
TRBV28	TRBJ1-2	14	CASSLFVREEGYTF
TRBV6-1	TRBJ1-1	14	CASSLQALNTEAFF
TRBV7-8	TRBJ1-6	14	CASSLDLGNSPLHF
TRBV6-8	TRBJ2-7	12	CASKRTGDEQYF
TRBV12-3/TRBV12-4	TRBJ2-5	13	CASSLVEQETQYF
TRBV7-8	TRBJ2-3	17	CASSRTSGSSGTDTQYF
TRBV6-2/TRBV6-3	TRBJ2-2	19	CASSYWGLVVFRRTGELFF
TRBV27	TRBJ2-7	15	CASSSLQTSEYEQYF
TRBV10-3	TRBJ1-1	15	CAISESGGTNTEAFF
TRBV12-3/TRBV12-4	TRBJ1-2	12	CASRGQGARYTF
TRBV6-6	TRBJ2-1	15	CASSPGTGKGNEQFF
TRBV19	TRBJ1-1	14	CASSINRRDTEAFF
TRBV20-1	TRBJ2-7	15	CSARDTSGPSYEQYF
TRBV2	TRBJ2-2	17	CASMTGLAGRWAGELFF
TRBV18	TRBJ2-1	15	CASSPAGGSHNEQFF
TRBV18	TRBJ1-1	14	CASSPSAGNTEAFF
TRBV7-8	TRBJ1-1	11	CASSPGLMAFF
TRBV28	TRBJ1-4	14	CASRLGSHNEKLFF
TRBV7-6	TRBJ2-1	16	CASSTVGGESDNEQFF
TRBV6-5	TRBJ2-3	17	CASSYSVGRRATDTQYF
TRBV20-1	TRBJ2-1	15	CSAVPGSLSYNEQFF
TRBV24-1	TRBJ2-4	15	CATSDHRVDHRIQYF
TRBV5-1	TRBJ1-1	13	CASSSENRGEAFF
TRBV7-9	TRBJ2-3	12	CASSSEADTQYF
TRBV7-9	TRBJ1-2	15	CASSRPSQGNYGYTF
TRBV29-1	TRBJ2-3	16	CSATGLAGASTDTQYF
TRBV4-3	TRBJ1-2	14	CASSQLDSNYGYTF
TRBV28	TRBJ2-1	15	CASSFRGTGLDEQFF
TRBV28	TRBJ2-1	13	CASRGLPDNEQFF
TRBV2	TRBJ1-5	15	CASKTGTGFRQPQHF
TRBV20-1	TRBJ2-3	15	CSASPRTSGGDTQYF
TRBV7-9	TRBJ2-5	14	CASSPGHALETQYF
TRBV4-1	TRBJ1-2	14	CASSKVAPTVGYTF